These 32 T cell receptor beta chains share one sample of origin, sequenced in a study of blood T cell repertoires in COVID-19 (dated by TCRdb to 2020 to 2022). Library generation was performed with the immunoSEQ multiplex PCR assay. TCRdb stores this immuneACCESS table with in-frame sequences only. Part of the clones is absent; in the studies checked, under half of the shortfall reflects unresolved V genes, and no reason is known for the rest. Here the sample has more than 95,000 clones; about 70% occur a single time. The top ten constitute 2% to 2.5% of the sample. The specimen was peripheral blood. Receptors originate from a woman in her 70s with acute or convalescent COVID-19.

Only a few counts were recorded for this clone. The chain has TRBV11-3 and TRBJ2-3; D is ambiguous. Germline loops: CDR1 SGHNT, CDR2 YENEEA. The CDR3 has 14 amino acids. V was shortened by 0 bases and J by 4 bases, with 8 bases between the two germline ends. The CDR3 protein is CASSLEPGSDTQYF. In nucleotides, the CDR3 is TGTGCCAGCAGCTTAGAGCCAGGTTCAGATACGCAGTATTTT. Complete variable domain (other parts from reference TRBV11-3 and TRBJ2-3): EAGVVQSPRYKIIEKKQPVAFWCNPISGHNTLYWYLQNLGQGPELLIRYENEEAVDDSQLPKDRFSAERLKGVDSTLKIQPAELGDSAVYLCASSLEPGSDTQYFGPGTRLTVL.

The CDR3 DNA sequence: TGTGCCAGCAGCACCCAGGACGGGGGAGGGCCGGACGAGCAGTACTTC. Translated: CASSTQDGGGPDEQYF. J is TRBJ2-7 and V is TRBV11-2; 7 positions match TRBD2. The CDR3 runs to 16 residues. Per the germline V gene, CDR1 is SGHAT and CDR2 is FQNNGV. The V segment lost 5 bases and the J segment 5 bases; nucleotides outside the gene matches: 15.

The rearrangement joins TRBV2 to TRBJ1-2; TRBD1 is a possible D gene (5 bases). The CDR3 is made up of 11 amino acids. Germline V gene lookup returns CDR1 SNHLY and CDR2 FYNNEI. Trimming removed 4 bases at V and 5 bases at J, with 5 bases between. This chain's CDR3 is CASSGQYGYTF. CDR3 DNA sequence: TGTGCCAGCAGTGGACAGTATGGCTACACCTTC.

In its sample, this clone was seen a few times. The chain employs TRBV7-2 and TRBJ1-6; tentative D call: TRBD1 (5 bases). The germline V and J ends were trimmed by 5 bases and 15 bases, with 14 bases remaining between them. The CDR3 has 12 residues. Per the germline V gene, CDR1 is SGHTA and CDR2 is FQGNSA. The CDR3 DNA sequence: TGTGCCAGCAGCCCAGCCGGGGGGAACCTCCACTTT. The encoded protein is CASSPAGGNLHF.

The chain recombines TRBV7-2 with TRBJ2-1; 8 positions match TRBD1. CDR1 and CDR2 (germline): SGHTA, FQGNSA. The trim removed 5 bases at V and 1 base at J, leaving 4 bases unmatched. The CDR3 contains 15 residues. The CDR3 loop is CASSPRQGSYNEQFF. CDR3 bases: TGTGCCAGCAGCCCACGACAGGGGTCCTACAATGAGCAGTTCTTC.

V and J are TRBV14 and TRBJ1-1; 8 bases map to TRBD1. This CDR3 is 14 amino acids long. V gave up 3 bases and J gave up 5 bases; unmatched junction bases: 5. From germline, CDR1 is SGHDN and CDR2 FVKESK. This chain's CDR3 is CASSHRGPGTEAFF. The DNA for the CDR3 is TGTGCCAGCAGCCACAGGGGGCCTGGGACTGAAGCTTTCTTT. Supplemented by reference TRBV14 and TRBJ1-1, the full variable domain reads EAGVTQFPSHSVIEKGQTVTLRCDPISGHDNLYWYRRVMGKEIKFLLHFVKESKQDESGMPNNRFLAERTGGTYSTLKVQPAELEDSGVYFCASSHRGPGTEAFFGQGTRLTVV.

The chain employs TRBV28 and TRBJ2-3; perhaps TRBD1 as D (6 bases). Between the trimmed V and J ends, which lost 3 bases and 0 bases, there was a span of 7 bases. Per the germline V gene, CDR1 is MDHEN and CDR2 is SYDVKM. This CDR3 comprises 14 residues. The CDR3 sequence: CASSLDSSTDTQYF. The CDR3, as DNA: TGTGCCAGCAGTTTGGACAGCAGCACAGATACGCAGTATTTT.

The V and J genes are TRBV5-1 and TRBJ1-6; D is unclear. Germline loops: CDR1 SGHRS, CDR2 YFSETQ. V lost 5 bases, J lost 0 bases, and 9 bases lay in between. This CDR3 has 15 amino acids. The CDR3: CASRQQSSYNSPLHF. CDR3 bases: TGCGCCAGCAGGCAACAGAGCTCCTATAATTCACCCCTCCACTTT.

In this sample, this clone turned up a few times. The rearrangement joins TRBV2 to TRBJ1-6, with 8 nucleotides matching TRBD1. Germline V gene sequence: CDR1 SNHLY, CDR2 FYNNEI. This CDR3 contains 17 residues. Trimming removed 5 bases from V and 10 bases from J; junction bases left unmatched: 16. CDR3 region: CASSYSDRGFDGSPLHF. DNA for the CDR3: TGTGCCAGCAGTTATAGTGACAGGGGATTCGATGGATCACCCCTCCACTTT.

The chain has TRBV19 and TRBJ1-1; 7 bases fit TRBD1. Germline V gene sequence: CDR1 LNHDA, CDR2 SQIVND (reference sequence). This CDR3 is 13 amino acids long. With V trimmed by 6 bases and J by 5 bases, 6 bases remained unmatched. CDR3 in amino acids: CASSRQGVTEAFF. DNA of the CDR3: TGTGCCAGTAGCCGACAGGGAGTAACTGAAGCTTTCTTT.

DNA for the CDR3: TGTGCCAGCAGCTTTGGGACTAGCGGGGGAACAGATACGCAGTATTTT. Translation gives CASSFGTSGGTDTQYF. This chain links TRBV7-9 with TRBJ2-3; TRBD2 matches 14 bases. The CDR3 is 16 residues long. The V gene end was trimmed by 3 bases and the J gene end by 3 bases; junction bases not matched to a gene: 2. Germline CDR1 is SEHNR and CDR2 is FQNEAQ (reference sequence). Full variable domain (remainder filled in from reference TRBV7-9 and TRBJ2-3): DTGVSQNPRHKITKRGQNVTFRCDPISEHNRLYWYRQTLGQGPEFLTYFQNEAQLEKSRLLSDRFSAERPKGSFSTLEIQRTEQGDSAMYLCASSFGTSGGTDTQYFGPGTRLTVL.

V usage is TRBV5-8 and J usage is TRBJ1-4; D is unresolved. With 5 bases removed from V and 5 bases from J, the gap between germline ends came to 19 bases. CDR3 length equals 16 residues. Looked up from germline, CDR1 is SGHTS and CDR2 is YDEGEE. The CDR3 loop reads CASSPRTVGLNEKLFF. The CDR3 coding sequence is TGTGCCAGCAGTCCCCGGACTGTAGGCTTAAATGAAAAACTGTTTTTT. Drawing the rest from reference TRBV5-8 and TRBJ1-4, the complete variable domain is EAGVTQSPTHLIKTRGQQATLRCSPISGHTSVYWYQQALGLGLQFLLWYDEGEERNRGNFPPRFSGRQFPNYSSELNVNALELEDSALYLCASSPRTVGLNEKLFFGSGTQLSVL.

This clone was seen only a few times. The chain has TRBV5-1 and TRBJ1-2, with 9 positions matching TRBD1. After removal of 3 bases from V and 3 bases from J, the junction contained 6 bases not matched to a gene. Per germline, CDR1 SGHRS and CDR2 YFSETQ. The CDR3 consists of 15 residues. The CDR3 DNA reads as TGCGCCAGCAGCTACACGGGACAGGGATACTATGGCTACACCTTC. This translates into CASSYTGQGYYGYTF.

The chain recombines TRBV6-2 or TRBV6-3 with TRBJ2-2; D is unresolved. The ends were cut back, 5 bases at V and 0 bases at J, with 13 bases in the middle. The CDR3 runs 16 residues. Germline V gene lookup returns CDR1 MNHEY and CDR2 SVGEGT. The CDR3 DNA reads TGTGCCAGCAGTCCCCGAGGTCGATCGAACACCGGGGAGCTGTTTTTT. Amino acids: CASSPRGRSNTGELFF.

The chain carries TRBV3-1 (or the pseudogene TRBV3-2) and TRBJ2-6, with 7 bases lining up with TRBD2. The germline V gene has CDR1 LGHDT and CDR2 YNNKEL (reference sequence). The CDR3 totals 17 residues. Losses at the gene ends were 0 bases for V and 3 bases for J; bases not matched to a gene: 5. CDR3 protein: CASSQERGLGGANVLTF. The CDR3 nucleotides read TGTGCCAGCAGCCAAGAGCGGGGGTTGGGTGGGGCCAACGTCCTGACTTTC.

The chain uses TRBV2 and TRBJ1-2; no firm D call. The CDR3 covers 14 residues. V was clipped by 6 bases and J by 8 bases, with 19 bases between them. Germline assignment: CDR1 SNHLY and CDR2 FYNNEI. CDR3 nucleotide sequence: TGTGCCAGCAGCGCCGACCCCACCGTCGGGGGCTACACCTTC. Translating it yields CASSADPTVGGYTF.

This chain connects TRBV7-8 to TRBJ2-2; the match to TRBD2 covers 15 bases. Germline V CDR1 and CDR2: SGHVS, FQNEAQ. This CDR3 has 18 amino acids. V lost 5 bases and J lost 1; bases outside the gene matches: 5. The CDR3 nucleotides are TGTGCCAGCAGCAGGACTAGCGGGAGGGCCTGGAACACCGGGGAGCTGTTTTTT. Its translation is CASSRTSGRAWNTGELFF.

Only a few counts were recorded for this clone. V gene TRBV6-2 or TRBV6-3 combines with J gene TRBJ1-1; a possible D gene is TRBD1 (5 bases). CDR3 length: 14 residues. The ends were cut back, 2 bases at V and 3 bases at J, with 10 bases in the middle. Germline assignment: CDR1 MNHEY and CDR2 SVGEGT. The CDR3 region is CASSYRQGDTEAFF. The CDR3, as DNA: TGTGCCAGCAGTTACCGGCAGGGCGACACTGAAGCTTTCTTT.

The chain couples TRBV29-1 to TRBJ2-2, with 8 nucleotides matching TRBD2. Trimming removed 3 bases from V and 4 bases from J; junction bases left unmatched: 10. CDR1 is SQVTM and CDR2 is ANQGSEA in the germline V gene. This CDR3 has 16 amino acids. The CDR3 spells CSVEGAGLGITGELFF. The CDR3 DNA reads as TGCAGCGTTGAGGGAGCGGGACTAGGTATCACCGGGGAGCTGTTTTTT.

This clone was detected ten times or more. This chain links TRBV5-5 with TRBJ2-1, with 7 bases lining up with TRBD2. This CDR3 contains 13 residues. J was trimmed by 9 bases and V by 1 base; bases with no gene match: 4. CDR1 SGHKS and CDR2 YYEKEE come from the germline V gene (reference sequence). The CDR3 coding sequence is TGTGCCAGCAGCTTGCCGACTAGCTTTGAGCAGTTCTTC. This codes for CASSLPTSFEQFF. The full variable domain, rest sourced from reference TRBV5-5 and TRBJ2-1, is DAGVTQSPTHLIKTRGQQVTLRCSPISGHKSVSWYQQVLGQGPQFIFQYYEKEERGRGNFPDRFSARQFPNYSSELNVNALLLGDSALYLCASSLPTSFEQFFGPGTRLTVL.

The chain combines TRBV9 with TRBJ2-5; 14 positions agree with TRBD2. V trimming: 4 bases; J trimming: 4 bases; junction bases outside the gene matches: 9. This CDR3 comprises 17 residues. Germline V gene data show CDR1 as SGDLS and CDR2 as YYNGEE. CDR3 coding DNA: TGTGCCAGCAGCATACGCCCGACTAGCGGGGGGGGAGAGACCCAGTACTTC. Encoded protein: CASSIRPTSGGGETQYF.

Only a few counts were recorded for this clone. The rearrangement joins TRBV6-1 to TRBJ1-5; D not certain. Germline values: CDR1 MNHNS, CDR2 SASEGT. V lost 0 bases and J 4 bases, leaving 10 bases between the germline ends. The CDR3 is 15 residues long. Written as DNA, the CDR3 is TGTGCCAGCAGTGAAGCGCTTCCCCGGAATCAGCCCCAGCATTTT. Residues: CASSEALPRNQPQHF.

The chain carries TRBV5-6 and TRBJ1-6, with D possibly TRBD1 on 6 matching bases. Germline CDR1 SGHDT, CDR2 YYEEEE. This CDR3 contains 17 residues. V shed 4 bases and J shed 7 bases, with 21 bases lying between them. The CDR3 region has the DNA TGTGCCAGCAGCGTTTATCAGGGGACCCTGAGGAATTCACCCCTCCACTTT. As protein: CASSVYQGTLRNSPLHF.

There are a few counts of this clone. As DNA, the CDR3 is TGTGCCAGCAGCCAAGATAGTTACGTCGGCTATGGCTACACCTTC. Residues: CASSQDSYVGYGYTF. The chain carries TRBV4-2 and TRBJ1-2; D call uncertain. This CDR3 is 15 amino acids long. The V and J ends lost 0 bases and 4 bases respectively, with 12 bases between them. CDR1 and CDR2 from the germline V gene are LGHNA and YNFKEQ.

The CDR3 loop is CASSLMGQTGELFF. The CDR3, as DNA: TGCGCCAGCAGCTTGATGGGGCAGACCGGGGAGCTGTTTTTT. The V gene is TRBV5-1, the J gene TRBJ2-2; D perhaps matches TRBD1 (5 bases). This CDR3 region has 14 residues. CDR1 is SGHRS, CDR2 YFSETQ, per germline. V gave up 1 base and J gave up 5 bases, with 9 bases separating them. Looking up the rest from reference TRBV5-1 and TRBJ2-2 gives the full variable domain: KAGVTQTPRYLIKTRGQQVTLSCSPISGHRSVSWYQQTPGQGLQFLFEYFSETQRNKGNFPGRFSGRQFSNSRSEMNVSTLELGDSALYLCASSLMGQTGELFFGEGSRLTVL.

In its sample, this clone was seen a few times. This chain connects TRBV18 to TRBJ2-3; unclear D gene. CDR1 and CDR2 (germline): KGHSH, LQKENI. The CDR3 contains 12 residues. V lost 4 bases to trimming and J lost 4 bases, with 6 bases between them. CDR3 sequence (DNA): TGTGCCAGCTCACGCACATCAGATACGCAGTATTTT. Protein sequence: CASSRTSDTQYF. Complete variable domain (other parts from reference TRBV18 and TRBJ2-3): NAGVMQNPRHLVRRRGQEARLRCSPMKGHSHVYWYRQLPEEGLKFMVYLQKENIIDESGMPKERFSAEFPKEGPSILRIQQVVRGDSAAYFCASSRTSDTQYFGPGTRLTVL.

Regarding this clone: At one boundary the junction diverges from the germline segment, which might be a read error. The CDR3 DNA follows: TGCGCCAACAGCGGGAGGGCCGGGACCCAGTACTTC. It is translated as CANSGRAGTQYF. The rearrangement joins TRBV5-1 to TRBJ2-5; 10 bases line up with TRBD2. CDR1 is SGHRS and CDR2 is YFSETQ in the germline V gene. The CDR3 extends over 12 amino acids.

The chain has TRBV7-8 and TRBJ2-5; perhaps TRBD1 as D (5 bases). Germline CDR1 reads SGHVS; CDR2 reads FQNEAQ. The V end was cut by 4 bases, the J end by 2 bases, with 11 bases between. The CDR3 contains 14 residues. The CDR3 protein is CASSYGANQETQYF. DNA for the CDR3: TGTGCCAGCAGCTATGGGGCAAATCAAGAGACCCAGTACTTC.

The chain recombines TRBV19 with TRBJ1-5; the D gene is possibly TRBD1 (6 bases). This CDR3 is built from 15 residues. V lost 1 base, J lost 6 bases, and 13 bases lay in between. Looked up from germline, CDR1 is LNHDA and CDR2 is SQIVND (reference sequence). The CDR3 sequence: CASSIGGGVGQPQHF. CDR3 DNA sequence: TGTGCCAGTAGTATAGGAGGGGGAGTGGGTCAGCCCCAGCATTTT. The full variable domain, with the rest looked up from reference TRBV19 and TRBJ1-5, is DGGITQSPKYLFRKEGQNVTLSCEQNLNHDAMYWYRQDPGQGLRLIYYSQIVNDFQKGDIAEGYSVSREKKESFPLTVTSAQKNPTAFYLCASSIGGGVGQPQHFGDGTRLSIL.

The chain has TRBV19 and TRBJ1-2; a weak D match, TRBD1 (5 bases). Germline V gene data show CDR1 as LNHDA and CDR2 as SQIVND (reference sequence). CDR3 size: 12 residues. Trimming removed 10 bases at V and 3 bases at J, with 12 bases between. CDR3 amino acids: CAIQAGDYGYTF. As DNA, the CDR3 is TGTGCCATACAGGCGGGGGACTATGGCTACACCTTC. The entire variable domain, with the rest obtained from reference TRBV19 and TRBJ1-2, is as follows: DGGITQSPKYLFRKEGQNVTLSCEQNLNHDAMYWYRQDPGQGLRLIYYSQIVNDFQKGDIAEGYSVSREKKESFPLTVTSAQKNPTAFYLCAIQAGDYGYTFGSGTRLTVV.

The V and J genes are TRBV6-1 and TRBJ1-2; TRBD1 agrees at 8 bases. The CDR3 extends over 15 amino acids. Germline CDR1 reads MNHNS; CDR2 reads SASEGT. Germline trimming cut 1 base from V and 4 bases from J; bases unmatched to any gene: 5. This CDR3 is CASSEGTGPLYGYTF. The CDR3 coding sequence is TGTGCCAGCAGTGAAGGGACAGGGCCCCTCTATGGCTACACCTTC.

The rearrangement joins TRBV9 to TRBJ1-3; TRBD1 is a possible D gene (5 bases). The V end lost 3 bases, the J end lost 0 bases, and 13 bases lay between the germline ends. Per germline, CDR1 SGDLS and CDR2 YYNGEE. The CDR3 contains 16 residues. The CDR3 DNA follows: TGTGCCAGCAGCGCCATAGGGGTTAGCTCTGGAAACACCATATATTTT. Translation: CASSAIGVSSGNTIYF.